These T cell receptor beta chains were read from a single sample in a study of identical twins. A single record per CDR3 protein comes from TCRdb applying MiXCR to the 5' RACE reads. The sample has over 600,000 distinct CDR3 sequences; around 21% are singletons. The same sample was also used in a study of T cells expressing NK-cell markers.

The material sequenced was PBMCs. All receptors derive from a woman younger than 35 in good health. CDR3s include the opening cysteine and the closing phenylalanine or tryptophan. Each record gives: D gene, clone size, V gene, J gene, CDR3 protein, CDR3 DNA. A D gene is named only where the DNA matches it firmly. Only part of the rows carry a size: once, few, many, or a class if the clone is expanded.

>TRBD1|.|TRBV29-1|TRBJ2-4
CSAWTGVDIQYF
TGCAGCGCTTGGACAGGGGTGGACATTCAGTACTTC
>TRBD2|.|TRBV11-3|TRBJ2-1
CASSGRLAGAGNEQFF
TGTGCCAGCAGCGGACGACTAGCGGGGGCCGGAAATGAGCAGTTCTTC
>TRBD2|few|TRBV12-3/TRBV12-4|TRBJ2-3
CASSASGDETQYF
TGTGCCAGCAGTGCTAGCGGGGACGAGACGCAGTATTTT
>.|few|TRBV30|TRBJ1-2
CAWYIPNYGYTF
TGTGCCTGGTACATTCCTAACTATGGCTACACCTTC
>.|few|TRBV6-1|TRBJ2-7
CASSPQARPLRQYF
TGTGCCAGCAGTCCCCAAGCAAGGCCCCTCCGGCAGTACTTC
>.|.|TRBV5-6|TRBJ2-5
CASSFPLRVETQYF
TGTGCCAGCAGCTTCCCCCTGCGTGTGGAGACCCAGTACTTC
>.|.|TRBV10-3|TRBJ1-1
CAISDRPNTEAFF
TGTGCCATCAGTGACAGACCGAACACTGAAGCTTTCTTT
>TRBD2|.|TRBV20-1|TRBJ2-7
CSAWLAGDGQYF
TGCAGTGCGTGGTTAGCGGGAGACGGGCAGTACTTC
>TRBD2|few|TRBV7-2|TRBJ2-5
CASTVAGSPETQYF
TGTGCCAGCACCGTAGCGGGATCCCCTGAGACCCAGTACTTC
>TRBD1|few|TRBV27|TRBJ2-7
CASSSRGRGSYEQYF
TGTGCCAGCAGTTCCAGGGGGCGAGGCTCCTACGAGCAGTACTTC
>TRBD2|.|TRBV5-1|TRBJ2-1
CASSLTGLAGGPDEQFF
TGCGCCAGCAGCCTCACCGGACTAGCGGGAGGGCCCGATGAGCAGTTCTTC
>.|.|TRBV5-1|TRBJ2-3
CASSLTDSRTDTQYF
TGCGCCAGCAGCTTGACGGACAGCCGCACAGATACGCAGTATTTT
>.|.|TRBV25-1|TRBJ2-1
CASSERPRGGDYNEQFF
TGTGCCAGCAGCGAAAGGCCCAGGGGCGGAGATTACAATGAGCAGTTCTTC
>.|.|TRBV12-5|TRBJ1-1
CASGTTGPYTEAFF
TGTGCTAGTGGCACGACAGGTCCCTACACTGAAGCTTTCTTT
>.|.|TRBV5-1|TRBJ2-5
CASSLAMAQETQYF
TGCGCCAGCAGCTTGGCTATGGCGCAAGAGACCCAGTACTTC
>.|.|TRBV12-3/TRBV12-4|TRBJ2-5
CASSLVRGEPQETQYF
TGTGCCAGCAGTTTAGTGCGCGGGGAGCCCCAAGAGACCCAGTACTTC
>.|few|TRBV7-6|TRBJ2-5
CASSSRDTRLETQYF
TGTGCCAGCAGTTCACGGGACACCCGCCTGGAGACCCAGTACTTC
>.|.|TRBV12-3/TRBV12-4|TRBJ2-7
CASRPGHLSYEQYF
TGTGCCAGCAGACCCGGACACCTTTCTTACGAGCAGTACTTC
>.|.|TRBV5-5|TRBJ2-3
CASSLASTRSTDTQYF
TGTGCCAGCAGCTTGGCTTCCACGAGAAGCACAGATACGCAGTATTTT
>.|many|TRBV12-3/TRBV12-4|TRBJ2-5
CASRRAALETQYF
TGTGCCAGCAGGCGTGCTGCCCTCGAGACCCAGTACTTC
>.|.|TRBV7-9|TRBJ2-7
CASSEGAYEQYF
TGTGCCAGCAGCGAGGGGGCCTACGAGCAGTACTTC
>.|once|TRBV3-1|TRBJ2-7
CASSQGSRTYDEQYF
TGTGCCAGCAGCCAGGGGTCTAGGACCTACGACGAGCAGTACTTC
>TRBD2|few|TRBV6-1|TRBJ2-7
CASSPRRSGGTGEQYF
TGTGCCAGCAGCCCGCGCCGCAGCGGGGGGACGGGAGAGCAGTACTTC
>.|.|TRBV5-1|TRBJ1-6
CASSLAGGGLGSPLHF
TGCGCCAGCAGCTTGGCCGGGGGAGGGCTCGGGTCACCCCTCCACTTT
>.|few|TRBV20-1|TRBJ2-1
CSVGTSYNEQFF
TGCAGTGTAGGGACCTCCTACAATGAGCAGTTCTTC
>.|.|TRBV20-1|TRBJ2-3
CSAIPSGRGGSPDTQYF
TGCAGTGCTATCCCCTCGGGGAGGGGGGGCTCGCCAGATACGCAGTATTTT
>.|.|TRBV20-1|TRBJ1-2
CSARDHGRVYGYTF
TGCAGTGCTAGAGATCATGGCAGGGTCTATGGCTACACCTTC
>TRBD2|many|TRBV12-3/TRBV12-4|TRBJ2-1
CASSPRGLLAEYNEQFF
TGTGCCAGCAGTCCCCGGGGCTTACTAGCGGAGTACAATGAGCAGTTCTTC
>.|.|TRBV5-1|TRBJ2-7
CASSHDRRSYEQYF
TGCGCCAGCAGCCACGACAGGCGATCCTACGAGCAGTACTTC
>.|few|TRBV7-9|TRBJ2-1
CASSLPGKRDNEQFF
TGTGCCAGCAGCTTACCGGGCAAAAGGGACAATGAGCAGTTCTTC
>.|.|TRBV6-2/TRBV6-3|TRBJ2-7
CASSYDPKGNYEQYF
TGTGCCAGCAGTTACGATCCGAAGGGAAACTACGAGCAGTACTTC
>.|.|TRBV15|TRBJ2-5
CATSRSGAVQETQYF
TGTGCCACCAGCAGGAGCGGAGCGGTTCAAGAGACCCAGTACTTC
>.|few|TRBV12-3/TRBV12-4|TRBJ2-3
CASSLASTGRTDTQYF
TGTGCCAGCAGTTTAGCGTCCACAGGGCGCACAGATACGCAGTATTTT
>.|few|TRBV4-2|TRBJ1-6
CASSQDGSPLHF
TGTGCCAGCAGCCAAGACGGGTCACCCCTCCACTTT
>.|.|TRBV12-3/TRBV12-4|TRBJ1-6
CASSASVWNSPLHF
TGTGCCAGCAGTGCCAGCGTGTGGAATTCACCCCTCCACTTT
>.|few|TRBV15|TRBJ2-5
CATSRLPAGREETQYF
TGTGCCACCAGCAGACTTCCCGCGGGCAGAGAAGAGACCCAGTACTTC
>.|.|TRBV27|TRBJ1-6
CASGRSYNSPLHF
TGTGCCAGCGGCAGGTCCTATAATTCACCCCTCCACTTT
>.|.|TRBV10-3|TRBJ1-1
CAIRAPTGRTEAFF
TGTGCCATCAGGGCCCCAACAGGGAGAACTGAAGCTTTCTTT
>.|.|TRBV7-8|TRBJ2-1
CASSRAGRNEQFF
TGTGCCAGCTCGAGGGCGGGTCGGAATGAGCAGTTCTTC
>.|few|TRBV20-1|TRBJ2-3
CSAFLDTQYF
TGCAGTGCTTTTTTAGATACGCAGTATTTT
>.|.|TRBV15|TRBJ2-7
CATSSTPSYEQYF
TGTGCCACCAGCAGCACCCCCTCCTACGAGCAGTACTTC
>.|few|TRBV12-3/TRBV12-4|TRBJ2-7
CASSLGPRVEQYF
TGTGCCAGCAGTTTGGGACCTAGGGTCGAGCAGTACTTC
>TRBD1|.|TRBV4-3|TRBJ1-2
CASSQDPGGAWGYTF
TGCGCCAGCAGCCAAGATCCAGGGGGCGCATGGGGCTACACCTTC
>TRBD1|.|TRBV7-9|TRBJ1-2
CASSLMKGADGYTF
TGTGCCAGCAGCTTAATGAAGGGGGCGGATGGCTACACCTTC
>TRBD1|few|TRBV24-1|TRBJ2-1
CATSEPRTGNEQFF
TGTGCCACCAGTGAACCCCGGACAGGGAATGAGCAGTTCTTC
>.|.|TRBV20-1|TRBJ1-1
CSATRGAMNTEAFF
TGCAGTGCAACCAGAGGGGCCATGAACACTGAAGCTTTCTTT
>.|.|TRBV12-3/TRBV12-4|TRBJ2-1
CASRRRTGAAYNEQFF
TGTGCCAGCCGTCGACGGACGGGGGCCGCCTACAATGAGCAGTTCTTC
>TRBD2|.|TRBV20-1|TRBJ2-3
CSARLAGVEHTQYF
TGCAGTGCGAGACTAGCGGGGGTCGAACATACGCAGTATTTT
>.|.|TRBV12-3/TRBV12-4|TRBJ2-7
CASSLGPVHSYEQYF
TGTGCCAGCAGTTTAGGGCCAGTGCACTCCTACGAGCAGTACTTC
>.|.|TRBV20-1|TRBJ2-5
CSARDPGEETQYF
TGCAGTGCTAGAGACCCAGGGGAAGAGACCCAGTACTTC
>TRBD1|few|TRBV6-5|TRBJ2-7
CASSYSGDRSEQYF
TGTGCCAGCAGTTACTCCGGGGACAGGTCCGAGCAGTACTTC